This T cell receptor (beta chain) was observed in a study of CD8 T cells in Susac syndrome. Random hexamers were used to reverse transcribe roughly 0.45 to 1 ug of RNA. Amplification of TCR beta CDR3 spanned 54 Vbeta and 13 Jbeta via immunoSEQ multiplex PCR. One entry per CDR3 protein, called by TCRdb with MiXCR from the immunoSEQ multiplex PCR reads. The sample yields about 160,000 distinct CDR3 sequences, approximately 94% seen once. The germline CDR1 and CDR2 sequences are SGHDT and YYEEEE. The CDR3 loop spans 15 amino acids. With 4 bases removed from V and 7 bases from J, the gap between germline ends came to 20 bases. TCR beta sequencing was performed on blood CD8+ and CD4+ T cells. Treatment-naive patients with stable or active relapsing-remitting disease served as multiple sclerosis controls. TEMRA cells were FACS-enriched, with CD8+ and CD4+ T cells isolated negatively.

The source material was CD4+ T cells from PBMCs. The chain uses TRBV5-6 and TRBJ1-2; perhaps TRBD1 as D (6 bases). The sequence was obtained from a human donor with multiple sclerosis. The CDR3 loop is CASSQSGYRVLGYTF. DNA for the CDR3: TGTGCCAGCAGCCAGTCCGGATACAGGGTTCTTGGCTACACCTTC.